The source of this T cell receptor beta chain is a study of breast tumors, draining lymph nodes, adjacent tissues. The study's findings and limits: Luminal-like breast cancer showed significantly higher tumor–nontumor repertoire similarity than basal-like.

Ten or more counts support this clonotype. The antigen is unknown. In TCRdb, the multiplex PCR reads were re-called with MiXCR into one record per CDR3 protein. The sample has 150,000 to 200,000 distinct CDR3 sequences; over 25% are singletons. Trimming pared 6 bases from V and 6 bases from J, leaving 15 bases between. Germline loops: CDR1 KGHSH, CDR2 LQKENI. This CDR3 comprises 13 residues. The lymph nodes were axillary draining lymph nodes from breast cancer patients. The receptor was derived from a female donor with breast cancer. Some clones in this sample may be carry-over from other donors' samples. Input material: axillary lymph node tissue. The V and J genes are TRBV18 and TRBJ2-7; D may be TRBD2 (6 bases). The chain's CDR3 is CASSPGTASEQYF. In DNA form, the CDR3 reads TGTGCCAGCTCCCCCGGGACTGCCAGCGAGCAGTACTTC.